Presented here are 6 T cell receptor beta chains from one specimen sequenced in a study of response to subunit inactivated influenza vaccine. One entry per CDR3 protein, called by TCRdb with MiXCR from the RT-PCR reads. The profile shows roughly 650,000 distinct CDR3 sequences, 15% to 19% of them singletons. Sequenced material: PBMCs from blood, taken roughly 12 days after vaccination. The receptors were sampled from a man aged 50 to 60 who received an inactivated influenza vaccine.

The rearrangement links TRBV6-2 or TRBV6-3 to TRBJ2-7; a possible D gene is TRBD2 (6 bases). Germline values: CDR1 MNHEY, CDR2 SVGEGT. CDR3 length equals 12 residues. Trimming pared 11 bases from V and 7 bases from J, leaving 18 bases between. CDR3 DNA sequence: TGTGCCCCTGCCCGGCTAGCGAAAGAGCAGTACTTC. Amino acid sequence: CAPARLAKEQYF.

The rearrangement uses TRBV7-9 and TRBJ1-1; D remains ambiguous. The CDR3 is made up of 13 amino acids. CDR1 is SEHNR, CDR2 FQNEAQ, per germline (reference sequence). The V and J ends lost 3 bases and 11 bases respectively, with 16 bases between them. The CDR3 DNA follows: TGTGCCAGCAGCTTCGTTTATGGCGGTGAGGCTTTCTTT. It translates to CASSFVYGGEAFF.

The gene calls are TRBV24-1 and TRBJ1-2; D ambiguous. V was shortened by 1 base and J by 1 base, with 6 bases between the two germline ends. From germline, CDR1 is KGHDR and CDR2 SFDVKD. The CDR3 has 14 amino acids. CDR3 nucleotide sequence: TGTGCCACCAGTGATTTAGCCAATAACTATGGCTACACCTTC. It encodes CATSDLANNYGYTF.

This clonotype was counted between two and nine times. The chain uses TRBV29-1 and TRBJ2-1; 14 nucleotides line up with TRBD2. Trimming took 1 base from V and 8 from J; bases not matched to a gene: 7. The germline CDR1 and CDR2 sequences are SQVTM and ANQGSEA. The CDR3 loop spans 16 amino acids. For the CDR3, the DNA is TGCAGCGTTGAAGGCCGACTAGCGGGAGGGCGTTATGAGCAGTTCTTC. The encoded protein is CSVEGRLAGGRYEQFF.

Only a few counts were recorded for this clonotype. V is TRBV10-3 and J is TRBJ2-7, with D perhaps given as TRBD1 or TRBD2 (5 bases each). The germline V and J ends were trimmed by 6 bases and 7 bases, with 16 bases remaining between them. There are 13 residues in the CDR3. CDR1 ENHRY and CDR2 SYGVKD come from the germline V gene. The CDR3 is CAISPGTPAEQYF. The CDR3 nucleotides read TGTGCCATCAGCCCCGGGACCCCGGCGGAGCAGTACTTC.

A few counts support this clonotype. The chain is built from TRBV9 and TRBJ2-3; D ambiguous. The V end lost 0 bases, the J end lost 4 bases, and 12 bases lay between the germline ends. The CDR3 sequence is 15 residues long. Per germline, CDR1 SGDLS and CDR2 YYNGEE. The CDR3: CASSVAPKGADTQYF. The CDR3 bases are TGTGCCAGCAGCGTAGCACCCAAAGGCGCAGATACGCAGTATTTT.